This T cell receptor (beta chain) was profiled in a study of cytomegalovirus exposure and HLA in healthy donors. Primers: 60 Vbeta forward and 13 Jbeta reverse. The method was immunoSEQ multiplex PCR; TCRdb's version includes in-frame clones alone and lacks a portion of them. Here the sample spans 150,000 to 200,000 clones, under 80% being singletons. General study points: In a later analysis, DRB1 alleles had the most associated TCRs; HLA-C alleles the fewest.

The CDR3 is made up of 15 amino acids. V shed 1 base and J shed 3 bases, with 12 bases lying between them. Germline CDR1 MGHDK, CDR2 SYGVNS. As concerns this clone: The antigen is undetermined.

V is TRBV25-1 and J is TRBJ1-1; possible D gene TRBD1, 6 bases. The TCR comes from a female donor in good health and CMV-seronegative. The sample was PBMCs. Here the CDR3 DNA reads TGTGCCAGCAGTGAATGGTCAGGGGCGCACACTGAAGCTTTCTTT. It translates to CASSEWSGAHTEAFF.